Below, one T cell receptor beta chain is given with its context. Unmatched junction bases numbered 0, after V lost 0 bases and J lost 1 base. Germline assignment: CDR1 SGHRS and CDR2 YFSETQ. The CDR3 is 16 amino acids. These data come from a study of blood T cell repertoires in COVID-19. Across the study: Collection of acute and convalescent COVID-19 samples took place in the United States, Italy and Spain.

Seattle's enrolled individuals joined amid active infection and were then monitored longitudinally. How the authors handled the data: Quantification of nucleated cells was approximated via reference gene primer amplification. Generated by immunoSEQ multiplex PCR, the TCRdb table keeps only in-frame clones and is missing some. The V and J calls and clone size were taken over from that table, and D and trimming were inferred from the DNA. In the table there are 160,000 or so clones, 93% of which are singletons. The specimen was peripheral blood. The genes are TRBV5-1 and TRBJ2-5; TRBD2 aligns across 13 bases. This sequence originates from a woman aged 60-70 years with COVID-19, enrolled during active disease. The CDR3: CASSLGLAGGQETQYF. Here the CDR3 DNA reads TGCGCCAGCAGCTTGGGACTAGCGGGGGGCCAAGAGACCCAGTACTTC.